This T cell receptor (beta chain) was observed in a study of blood T cell repertoires in COVID-19 (dated by TCRdb to 2020 to 2022). Study-wide context: The collaborator samples originated in the United States, Italy and Spain and spanned the acute and convalescent phases of COVID-19. The prospective study material was composed of cDNA or gDNA derived from T cells, B-cell-depleted T cells, or PBMCs. The dataset comprised deeply sampled blood TCRbeta repertoires from subjects exposed to, actively infected with, or recovered from COVID-19. A freely available public database, intended as a resource for researchers studying the immune response to SARS-CoV-2, is where the repertoires were released. The samples were drawn from the first 160 participants of the ongoing ImmuneRACE study and from 1,254 subjects provided by 6 global collaborators. A de-identified subject ID, COVID-19 status, age in years and sex were almost always included in the sample metadata. Where available, HLA class I and class II types were obtained from metadata supplied by the sample provider rather than from assay-based typing.

Note on this clone: Its cognate antigen has yet to be identified. Base qualities were left out, and no much larger clone turns up one base away.

The immunoSEQ Assay, a bias-controlled multiplex PCR, was used to amplify TCRbeta CDR3 regions from genomic DNA. In the paper's pipeline: Nucleated cell counts per sample were estimated from amplification of reference gene primers within the assay. To quantify the absolute abundance of each unique TCRbeta CDR3 rearrangement, sequence reads were collapsed and filtered. For each sample, productive Simpson clonality was calculated as the square root of Simpson's diversity index across productive rearrangements. Here the immuneACCESS table is served through TCRdb, limited to in-frame sequences with V and J called. Missing clones are a known gap in these copies; in checked studies unresolved V genes cover under half, and the rest lacks a known reason. V, J and clone size reflect that table, while D and trimming were determined from the DNA. The sample table contains about 150,000 clones; only one count was recorded for approximately 81% of them. The top ten clones comprise more than 7.5% of the sample.

Overall study results and their limits: Clinical and demographic metadata were provided uncurated, with the amount varying by source and participant.

One collaborating source in Seattle enrolled patients while the patients were actively infected and followed the patients over time throughout the course of disease. Collaborating institutions collected whole blood in K2EDTA tubes following their own protocols. For TCRbeta analysis, collaborators shipped samples as frozen whole blood, isolated PBMCs, or DNA extracted from either of those sample types. From the cysteine up to the phenylalanine, the CDR3 has a length of 14 residues. The DNA shown is the 42-base CDR3, in frame from base 1. Relative to germline, V is 2 bases shorter and J is 4 bases shorter, with 9 bases between their ends. Reading the germline V gene gives CDR1 MNHNS and CDR2 SASEGT.

Sample: peripheral blood. The rearrangement combines TRBV6-1 with TRBJ1-5; confidence is insufficient to name the D gene. The source of this sequence is a woman aged 55 to 70 with COVID-19, enrolled during active disease. The CDR3: CASSELRGNQPQHF. The DNA sequence is as follows: TGTGCCAGCAGTGAACTACGGGGAAATCAGCCCCAGCATTTT.